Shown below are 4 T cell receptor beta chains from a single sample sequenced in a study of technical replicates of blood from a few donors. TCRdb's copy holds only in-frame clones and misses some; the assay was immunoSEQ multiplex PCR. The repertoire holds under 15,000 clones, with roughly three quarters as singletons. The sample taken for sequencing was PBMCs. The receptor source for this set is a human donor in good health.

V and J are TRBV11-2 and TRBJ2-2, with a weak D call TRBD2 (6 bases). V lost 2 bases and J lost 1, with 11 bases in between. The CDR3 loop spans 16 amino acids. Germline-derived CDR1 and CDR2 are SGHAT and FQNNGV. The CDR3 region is CASSLSNSGNTGELFF. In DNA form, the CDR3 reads TGTGCCAGCAGCTTAAGCAATAGCGGGAACACCGGGGAGCTGTTTTTT.

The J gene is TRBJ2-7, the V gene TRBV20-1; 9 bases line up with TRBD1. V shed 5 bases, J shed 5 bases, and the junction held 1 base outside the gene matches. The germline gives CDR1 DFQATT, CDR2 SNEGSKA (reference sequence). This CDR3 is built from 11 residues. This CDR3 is CSAGQGNEQYF. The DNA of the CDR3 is TGCAGTGCTGGACAGGGGAACGAGCAGTACTTC.

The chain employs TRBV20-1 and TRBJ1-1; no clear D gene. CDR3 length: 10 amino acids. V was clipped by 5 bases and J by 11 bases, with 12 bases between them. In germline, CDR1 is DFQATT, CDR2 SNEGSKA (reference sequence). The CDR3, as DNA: TGCAGTGCTTCGCGGGGAGGGGCTTTCTTT. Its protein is CSASRGGAFF.

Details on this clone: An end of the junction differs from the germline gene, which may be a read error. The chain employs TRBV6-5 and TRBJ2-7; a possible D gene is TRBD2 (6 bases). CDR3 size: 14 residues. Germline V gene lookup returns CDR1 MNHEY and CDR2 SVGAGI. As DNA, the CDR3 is TGTACCAGCAGTCCGGGAGCCATGCCCTACGAGCAGTACTTC. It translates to CTSSPGAMPYEQYF.